These 16 T cell receptor beta chains share one sample of origin, sequenced in a study of regulatory T cells in long-lasting Graves disease. Time point meaning: newly diagnosed GD, antithyroid drugs for less than 3 months. RNA isolated from PBMCs was used to make the TCR library. Assembly of TCR beta libraries relied on iRepertoire HTBI primers together with Arm-PCR of CDR3 regions. TCRdb reprocessed the multiplex PCR reads via MiXCR and lists one record per CDR3 protein. The table has 530,000 or so distinct CDR3 sequences, about 13% seen once; the top ten hold 8.5% to 10%. The sample was also reused in another study, on T cells in Graves' hyperthyroidism and ophthalmopathy.

The sample was peripheral blood mononuclear cells (PBMCs), taken at new diagnosis, from a patient treated with antithyroid drugs. The receptors shown here come from a man aged 25 to 40 with Graves disease.

This clonotype was recorded many times. This chain joins TRBV5-1 and TRBJ2-1; D gene unclear. Trimming stripped 2 bases from V and 5 bases from J, with 8 bases between. Germline V gene sequence: CDR1 SGHRS, CDR2 YFSETQ. This CDR3 region has 13 residues. The CDR3 DNA follows: TGCGCCAGCAGCTTTGACAATGACAATGAGCAGTTCTTC. Protein: CASSFDNDNEQFF.

Many counts were recorded for this clonotype. V usage is TRBV5-1 and J usage is TRBJ2-3; a possible D gene is TRBD2 (6 bases). The CDR3 is 16 amino acids. Germline V gene data show CDR1 as SGHRS and CDR2 as YFSETQ. The ends were cut back, 7 bases at V and 0 bases at J, with 18 bases in the middle. CDR3 in DNA: TGCGCCAGCCAGAGAGGGCTAGCGTCTAGCACAGATACGCAGTATTTT. Amino acid sequence: CASQRGLASSTDTQYF.

This clonotype was seen repeatedly, ten times or more. The chain is built from TRBV6-1 and TRBJ2-7, with a possible D match to TRBD2 (7 bases). CDR3 length equals 13 residues. V lost 5 bases and J 5 bases, leaving 13 bases between the germline ends. Germline CDR1 MNHNS, CDR2 SASEGT. The CDR3 region has the DNA TGTGCCAGCAGTAGGAGAGGGGGGGACGAGCAGTACTTC. The encoded protein is CASSRRGGDEQYF.

This clonotype was seen many times. The chain links TRBV20-1 to TRBJ2-3, with D perhaps TRBD2 (6 bases). The CDR3 extends over 14 amino acids. V was cut by 5 bases and J by 1 base, with 13 bases left in between. Germline-derived CDR1 and CDR2 are DFQATT and SNEGSKA (reference sequence). The CDR3, as DNA: TGCAGTGCTCCTCTAGCGTACCGCACAGATACGCAGTATTTT. Protein product: CSAPLAYRTDTQYF.

This clonotype has a count of ten or more. Written as DNA, the CDR3 is TGTGCCAGCAGTGTGGGGACTAGCGAAACCTACGAGCAGTACTTC. This encodes CASSVGTSETYEQYF. This chain connects TRBV2 to TRBJ2-7, with 10 bases fitting TRBD2. The CDR3 contains 15 residues. Germline trimming cut 4 bases from V and 2 bases from J; bases unmatched to any gene: 5. Germline CDR1 SNHLY, CDR2 FYNNEI.

This clonotype was observed at least ten times. The V gene is TRBV30, the J gene TRBJ2-7, with D maybe TRBD1 (5 bases). V shed 0 bases and J shed 2 bases, with 8 bases lying between them. This CDR3 has 13 amino acids. From germline, CDR1 is GTSNPN and CDR2 SVGIG (reference sequence). In DNA, the CDR3 is TGTGCCTGGAGTGTACAGGACCCCTACGAGCAGTACTTC. Protein sequence: CAWSVQDPYEQYF.

As regards this clonotype: Since a much larger clone is just one base distant, this may be a read error. V gene TRBV20-1 combines with J gene TRBJ1-1, with 9 bases fitting TRBD1. The V gene end was trimmed by 5 bases and the J gene end by 9 bases; junction bases not matched to a gene: 13. Germline V gives CDR1 DFQATT, CDR2 SNEGSKA (reference sequence). The CDR3 is 14 amino acids. Here the CDR3 reads CSARGQGGVTKAFF. The CDR3 nucleotides read TGCAGTGCTCGGGGACAGGGAGGGGTAACTAAAGCTTTCTTT.

A word on this clonotype: No conserved phenylalanine or tryptophan ends this CDR3, so it is likely a read error. The rearrangement links TRBV7-2 to TRBJ2-5; 12 nucleotides agree with TRBD2. There are 16 residues in the CDR3. V was pared by 3 bases and J by 4 bases, with 6 bases of the junction left unmatched. From germline, CDR1 is SGHTA and CDR2 FQGNSA. CDR3: CASSFPGLAGTETQYS. The DNA of the CDR3 is TGTGCCAGCAGCTTCCCGGGACTAGCGGGTACAGAGACCCAGTACTCC.

This clonotype was seen a few times. The rearrangement links TRBV19 to TRBJ1-2; no reliable D call. The CDR3 sequence is 15 residues long. Between the trimmed V and J ends, which lost 1 base and 3 bases, there was a span of 12 bases. Germline V gene sequence: CDR1 LNHDA, CDR2 SQIVND (reference sequence). The CDR3 protein is CASSIGIDGHYGYTF. The CDR3 region has the DNA TGTGCCAGTAGTATAGGGATCGACGGACACTATGGCTACACCTTC.

This clonotype was seen repeatedly, ten times or more. V gene TRBV24-1 combines with J gene TRBJ2-5; D not certain. The CDR3 consists of 13 residues. Trimming removed 5 bases from V and 5 bases from J, with 11 bases in between. Germline lookup yields CDR1 KGHDR and CDR2 SFDVKD. CDR3 loop: CATSGQASETQYF. The DNA of the CDR3 is TGTGCCACCAGTGGGCAGGCTTCGGAGACCCAGTACTTC.

In its sample, this clonotype was seen a few times. The V gene is TRBV27, the J gene TRBJ1-4; 8 bases agree with TRBD1. The junction had 9 bases not matched to a gene; V was cut back by 3 bases and J by 6 bases. The CDR3 extends over 16 amino acids. Germline CDR1 and CDR2: MNHEY and SMNVEV (reference sequence). The CDR3 nucleotides are TGTGCCAGCAGTTTGCCCGACAGGGGTATGGATGAAAAACTGTTTTTT. It specifies CASSLPDRGMDEKLFF.

This clonotype was picked up many times. The genes are TRBV5-8 and TRBJ2-5; 8 positions agree with TRBD1. The CDR3 extends over 15 amino acids. Germline assignment: CDR1 SGHTS and CDR2 YDEGEE. V was pared by 3 bases and J by 4 bases, with 8 bases of the junction left unmatched. The CDR3: CASSSDRGRRETQYF. The CDR3 bases are TGTGCCAGCAGCTCCGACAGGGGACGGAGAGAGACCCAGTACTTC.

This clonotype was observed at least ten times. The V call is TRBV29-1, the J call TRBJ2-1, with 13 bases aligning to TRBD2. This CDR3 comprises 15 residues. Per the germline V gene, CDR1 is SQVTM and CDR2 is ANQGSEA. Trimming cost V 4 bases and J 8 bases; bases outside gene matches: 8. The DNA for the CDR3 is TGCAGCGTTGTTCGGACTAGCGGGAGAGGGGATGAGCAGTTCTTC. Its protein is CSVVRTSGRGDEQFF.

V and J are TRBV9 and TRBJ2-3; 8 nucleotides align to TRBD2. The CDR3 contains 17 residues. CDR1 is SGDLS and CDR2 is YYNGEE in the germline V gene. The V and J ends lost 0 bases and 0 bases, in that order; junction bases with no gene match: 6. The CDR3 region is CASSVAASGSSTDTQYF. In DNA form, the CDR3 reads TGTGCCAGCAGCGTAGCGGCTAGCGGGTCTAGCACAGATACGCAGTATTTT.

This clonotype was detected many times. The chain joins TRBV6-2 or TRBV6-3 to TRBJ2-1; tentative D call: TRBD2 (6 bases). The length of the CDR3 is 15 residues. Germline CDR1 and CDR2: MNHEY and SVGEGT. V was trimmed by 5 bases and J by 8 bases, leaving 19 bases between them. The CDR3 loop is CASSEYRLVYYEQFF. CDR3 in DNA: TGTGCCAGCAGTGAATATCGACTAGTTTATTATGAGCAGTTCTTC.

With respect to this clonotype: A much larger clonotype is one base distant, so this may be a read error. The rearrangement joins TRBV29-1 to TRBJ1-1, with TRBD1 identical over 7 bases. J lost 4 bases, V lost 7 bases, and 12 bases had no gene match. The CDR3 has 14 amino acids. The germline gives CDR1 SQVTM, CDR2 ANQGSEA. CDR3 protein: CSAQKGARATEAFF. CDR3 in DNA: TGCAGCGCTCAAAAGGGGGCCAGAGCCACTGAAGCTTTCTTT.